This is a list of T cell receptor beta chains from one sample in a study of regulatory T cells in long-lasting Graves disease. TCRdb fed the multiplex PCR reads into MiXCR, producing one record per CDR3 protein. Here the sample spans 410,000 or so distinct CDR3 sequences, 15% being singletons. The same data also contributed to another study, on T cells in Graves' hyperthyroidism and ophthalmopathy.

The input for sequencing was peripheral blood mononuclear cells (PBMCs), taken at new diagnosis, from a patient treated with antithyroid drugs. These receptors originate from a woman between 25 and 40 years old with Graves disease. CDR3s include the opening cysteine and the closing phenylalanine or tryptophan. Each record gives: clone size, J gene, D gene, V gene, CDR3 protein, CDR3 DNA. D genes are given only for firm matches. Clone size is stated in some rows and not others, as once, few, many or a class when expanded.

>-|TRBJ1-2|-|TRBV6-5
CASSYGGGALEGYTF
TGTGCCAGCAGTTACGGCGGGGGAGCCTTAGAGGGCTACACCTTC
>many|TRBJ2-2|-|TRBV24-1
CATSDTFWQGNTGELFF
TGTGCCACCAGTGATACATTCTGGCAGGGGAACACCGGGGAGCTGTTTTTT
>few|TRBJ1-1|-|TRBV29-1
CSVKTAVNTEAFF
TGCAGCGTTAAAACAGCGGTGAACACTGAAGCTTTCTTT
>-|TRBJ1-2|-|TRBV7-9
CASREEGRNGDRDPLANYGYTF
TGTGCCAGCAGGGAGGAGGGGCGGAATGGAGACCGAGACCCCCTAGCTAACTATGGCTACACCTTC
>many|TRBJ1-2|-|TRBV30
CAWGDSNYGYTF
TGTGCCTGGGGAGACAGTAACTATGGCTACACCTTC
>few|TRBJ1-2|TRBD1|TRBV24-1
CATSETTGAGYTF
TGTGCCACCAGTGAAACAACAGGGGCTGGCTACACCTTC
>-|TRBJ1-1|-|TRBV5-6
CASSLPLKGTEAFF
TGTGCCAGCAGCTTGCCCCTGAAGGGCACTGAAGCTTTCTTT
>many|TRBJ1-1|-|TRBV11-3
CASSPSPVRNTEAFF
TGTGCCAGCAGCCCATCGCCGGTGCGGAACACTGAAGCTTTCTTT
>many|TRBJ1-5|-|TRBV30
CAWSPQVEANQPQHF
TGTGCCTGGAGTCCACAGGTAGAGGCAAATCAGCCCCAGCATTTT
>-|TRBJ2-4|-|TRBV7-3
CASSPNGGRDIQYF
TGTGCCAGCAGCCCAAATGGGGGGCGCGACATTCAGTACTTC
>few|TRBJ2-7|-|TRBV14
CASSQENYEQYF
TGTGCCAGCAGCCAAGAGAACTACGAGCAGTACTTC
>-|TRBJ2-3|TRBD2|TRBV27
CASSWGGSGDTQYF
TGTGCCAGCAGTTGGGGCGGGAGTGGGGATACGCAGTATTTT
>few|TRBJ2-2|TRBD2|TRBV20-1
CSARGGVYTGELFF
TGCAGTGCTAGGGGGGGGGTGTACACCGGGGAGCTGTTTTTT
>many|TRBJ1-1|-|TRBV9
CASSVGQLPGEAFF
TGTGCCAGCAGCGTCGGACAGCTACCCGGTGAAGCTTTCTTT
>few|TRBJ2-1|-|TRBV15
CATSRSRIWRNESKFF
TGTGCCACCAGCAGATCACGAATATGGCGGAATGAGAGCAAGTTCTTC
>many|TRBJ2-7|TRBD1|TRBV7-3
CASSLEGGSAYEQYF
TGTGCCAGCAGCTTAGAAGGGGGCAGCGCCTACGAGCAGTACTTC
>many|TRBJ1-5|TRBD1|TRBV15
CATSSTGTGGQPQHF
TGTGCCACCAGCAGCACCGGGACAGGGGGTCAGCCCCAGCATTTT
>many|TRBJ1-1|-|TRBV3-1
CASSQEPGRTNTEAFF
TGTGCCAGCAGCCAAGAACCGGGACGGACGAACACTGAAGCTTTCTTT
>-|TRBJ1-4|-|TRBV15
CASEWRGSNEKLFF
TGTGCCAGCGAATGGAGGGGGAGTAATGAAAAACTGTTTTTT
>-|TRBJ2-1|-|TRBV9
CASSPEEITNEQFF
TGTGCCAGCAGCCCGGAGGAAATTACCAATGAGCAGTTCTTC
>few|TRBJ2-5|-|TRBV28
CASSTSSQETQYF
TGTGCCAGCAGTACTAGCAGCCAAGAGACCCAGTACTTC
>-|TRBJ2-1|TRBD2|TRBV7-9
CASSFGGLAGVSDEQFF
TGTGCCAGCAGCTTCGGAGGACTAGCGGGAGTGAGCGATGAGCAGTTCTTC
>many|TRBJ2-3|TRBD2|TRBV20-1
CSATSGFTDTQYF
TGCAGTGCAACTAGCGGGTTCACAGATACGCAGTATTTT
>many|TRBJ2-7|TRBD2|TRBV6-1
CASNPGRLPYEQYF
TGTGCCAGCAACCCCGGGAGGCTTCCCTACGAGCAGTACTTC
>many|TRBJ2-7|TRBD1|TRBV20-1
CSARDIGTVSYEQYF
TGCAGTGCTAGAGATATCGGGACAGTCTCCTACGAGCAGTACTTC
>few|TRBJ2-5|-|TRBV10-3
CAISPGPPSPETQYF
TGTGCCATCAGTCCGGGGCCTCCCTCTCCAGAGACCCAGTACTTC
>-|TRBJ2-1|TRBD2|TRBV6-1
CASSPELAGGNEQFF
TGTGCCAGCAGTCCCGAACTAGCGGGAGGAAATGAGCAGTTCTTC
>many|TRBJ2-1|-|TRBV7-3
CASSLWGRAGNEQFF
TGTGCCAGCAGCTTATGGGGTCGGGCAGGGAATGAGCAGTTCTTC
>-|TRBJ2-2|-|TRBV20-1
CSARDLWTYTGELFF
TGCAGTGCTAGAGATCTCTGGACCTACACCGGGGAGCTGTTTTTT
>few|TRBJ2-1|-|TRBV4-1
CASSQWGRGYNEQFF
TGCGCCAGCAGCCAATGGGGTCGGGGCTACAATGAGCAGTTCTTC
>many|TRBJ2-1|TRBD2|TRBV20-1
CSARTSGRRAYNEQFF
TGCAGTGCAAGGACTAGCGGGAGGCGGGCCTACAATGAGCAGTTCTTC
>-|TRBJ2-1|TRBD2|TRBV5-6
CASSLGREGAF
TGTGCCAGCAGCTTGGGCCGGGAGGGCGCCTTC
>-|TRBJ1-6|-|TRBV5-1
CASSLGQVSAGFSPLHF
TGCGCCAGCAGCTTGGGTCAAGTATCAGCAGGTTTTTCACCCCTCCACTTT
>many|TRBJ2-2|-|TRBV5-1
CASTLQVGELFF
TGCGCCAGCACCCTCCAGGTCGGGGAGCTGTTTTTT
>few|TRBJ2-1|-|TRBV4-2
CASSPSGIPGLSEDEQFF
TGTGCCAGCAGCCCAAGTGGGATCCCGGGACTCTCAGAGGATGAGCAGTTCTTC
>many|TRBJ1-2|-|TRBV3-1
CASSQNRDTGGYTF
TGTGCCAGCAGCCAAAACAGGGACACAGGAGGCTACACCTTC
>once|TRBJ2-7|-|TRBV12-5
CASGLVMGISYEQYF
TGTGCTAGTGGTTTGGTAATGGGAATTTCCTACGAGCAGTACTTC
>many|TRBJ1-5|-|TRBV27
CASSLARNQPQHF
TGTGCCAGCAGTCTTGCACGGAATCAGCCCCAGCATTTT
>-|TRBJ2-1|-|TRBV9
CASSSPPRDERYNEQFF
TGTGCCAGCAGCTCGCCCCCCCGGGACGAGAGGTACAATGAGCAGTTCTTC
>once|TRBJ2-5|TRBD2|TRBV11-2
CASSPSGSGKTQYF
TGTGCCAGCAGCCCTAGCGGGAGCGGCAAGACCCAGTACTTC
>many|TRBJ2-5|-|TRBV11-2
CASSLVRDSYQETQYF
TGTGCCAGCAGCTTAGTAAGGGACTCTTACCAAGAGACCCAGTACTTC
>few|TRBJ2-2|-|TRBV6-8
CASSYGRGELFF
TGTGCCAGCAGTTACGGGAGAGGGGAGCTGTTTTTT
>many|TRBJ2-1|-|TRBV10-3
CAISESRGSYNEQFF
TGTGCCATCAGTGAGTCGCGTGGCTCCTACAATGAGCAGTTCTTC
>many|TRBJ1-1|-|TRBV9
CASSSAQGQANTEAFF
TGTGCCAGCAGCTCGGCTCAGGGGCAGGCGAACACTGAAGCTTTCTTT
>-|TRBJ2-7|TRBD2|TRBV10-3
CAISESLAGDGYEQYF
TGTGCCATCAGTGAGTCACTAGCGGGAGACGGCTACGAGCAGTACTTC
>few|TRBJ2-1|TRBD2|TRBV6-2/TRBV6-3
CASSYSLAGGSYNEQFF
TGTGCCAGCAGTTACTCTCTAGCGGGAGGTTCCTACAATGAGCAGTTCTTC
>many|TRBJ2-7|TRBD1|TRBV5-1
CASTTGGEQYF
TGCGCCAGCACTACAGGGGGCGAGCAGTACTTC
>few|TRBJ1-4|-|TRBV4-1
CASSQVFEGTNEKLFF
TGCGCCAGCAGCCAAGTTTTCGAGGGGACTAATGAAAAACTGTTTTTT
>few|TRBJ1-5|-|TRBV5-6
CASSLSGPAGPQHF
TGTGCCAGCAGCTTGAGCGGCCCAGCCGGGCCCCAGCATTTT
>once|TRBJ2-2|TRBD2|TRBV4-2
CASSQSLGLAGNTGELFF
TGTGCCAGCAGCCAATCTCTCGGACTAGCGGGAAACACCGGGGAGCTGTTTTTT
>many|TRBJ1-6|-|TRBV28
CASSFGGGTLHF
TGTGCCAGCAGTTTTGGGGGCGGCACCCTCCACTTT
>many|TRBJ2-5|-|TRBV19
CASSIGESAAGQETQYF
TGTGCCAGTAGTATAGGGGAGTCTGCGGCGGGGCAAGAGACCCAGTACTTC
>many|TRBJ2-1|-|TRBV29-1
CSPVFGNEQFF
TGCAGCCCCGTCTTTGGCAATGAGCAGTTCTTC
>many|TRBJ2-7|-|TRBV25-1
CASSSPGAYEQYF
TGTGCCAGCAGTTCCCCAGGGGCCTACGAGCAGTACTTC
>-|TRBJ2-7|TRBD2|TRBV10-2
CASSEAGEWEQYF
TGCGCCAGCAGTGAGGCGGGGGAGTGGGAGCAGTACTTC